This T cell receptor beta chain derives from a study of beta chain features in type 1 diabetes. Across the whole study: What patients shared with healthy donors was a similar profile of age, gender and cell yields.

A CD45RO/CCR7/CD25/CD127/CD95/CD27 panel sorted naive, central memory, regulatory and stem cell-like memory CD4+ cells. The authors obtained over 95% purity in all sorted populations. This clone was seen only a few times. CDR1 and CDR2 from the germline V gene are LGHNA and YSLEER. V shed 5 bases and J shed 4 bases, with 18 bases lying between them. The CDR3 totals 15 residues. TCRB transcripts that were expressed got sequenced, as all of the isolated RNA had been reverse transcribed. Clones were read by immunoSEQ multiplex PCR, and TCRdb kept only the in-frame ones, dropping some. The sample lists some 410,000 clones, over 9.5% seen once, with approximately 0.05% in the top ten.

Sequenced sample: naive CD4+ T cells from blood. This TCR was sampled from a young woman in good health. This chain links TRBV4-3 with TRBJ2-7, with unresolved D. The CDR3 region has the DNA TGCGCCAGCAGCTTAACTTTGGGCAGCATTTACGAGCAGTACGTC. Translation gives CASSLTLGSIYEQYV.